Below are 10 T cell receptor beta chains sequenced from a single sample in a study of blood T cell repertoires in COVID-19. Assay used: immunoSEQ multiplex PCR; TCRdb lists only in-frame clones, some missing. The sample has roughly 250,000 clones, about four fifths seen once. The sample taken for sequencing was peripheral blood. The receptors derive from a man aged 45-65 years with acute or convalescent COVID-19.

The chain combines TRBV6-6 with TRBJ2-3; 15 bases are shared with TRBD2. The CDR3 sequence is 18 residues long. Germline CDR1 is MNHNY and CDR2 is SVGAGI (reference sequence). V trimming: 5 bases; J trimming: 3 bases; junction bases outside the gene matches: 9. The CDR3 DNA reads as TGTGCCAGCAGTCGACCGGGACTAGCGGGAGGAAGAACAGATACGCAGTATTTT. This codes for CASSRPGLAGGRTDTQYF.

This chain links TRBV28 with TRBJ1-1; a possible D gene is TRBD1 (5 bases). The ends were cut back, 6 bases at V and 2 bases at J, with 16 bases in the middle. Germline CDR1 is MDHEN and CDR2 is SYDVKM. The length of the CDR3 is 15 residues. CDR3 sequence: CASRGGAASNTEAFF. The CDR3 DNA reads TGTGCCAGCAGGGGAGGGGCAGCTTCTAACACTGAAGCTTTCTTT.

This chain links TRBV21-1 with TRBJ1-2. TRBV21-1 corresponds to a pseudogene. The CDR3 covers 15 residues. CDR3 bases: TGTGCCAGCAGCCTACGGAGGGGACCCCGTTGTGGCTACACCTTC. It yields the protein CASSLRRGPRCGYTF.

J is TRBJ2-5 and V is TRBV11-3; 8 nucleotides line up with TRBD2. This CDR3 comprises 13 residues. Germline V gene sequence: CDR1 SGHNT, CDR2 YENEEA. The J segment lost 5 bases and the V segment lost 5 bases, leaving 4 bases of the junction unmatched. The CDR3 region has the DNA TGTGCCAGCAGCCTCGGGGGGGTCGAGACCCAGTACTTC. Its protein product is CASSLGGVETQYF.

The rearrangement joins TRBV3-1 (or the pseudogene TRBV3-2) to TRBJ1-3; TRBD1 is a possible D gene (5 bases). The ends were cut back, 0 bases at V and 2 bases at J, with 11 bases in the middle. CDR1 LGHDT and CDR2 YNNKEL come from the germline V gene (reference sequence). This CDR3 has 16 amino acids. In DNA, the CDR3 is TGTGCCAGCAGCCAAGATCTCAGGGCTACTGGAAACACCATATATTTT. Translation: CASSQDLRATGNTIYF.

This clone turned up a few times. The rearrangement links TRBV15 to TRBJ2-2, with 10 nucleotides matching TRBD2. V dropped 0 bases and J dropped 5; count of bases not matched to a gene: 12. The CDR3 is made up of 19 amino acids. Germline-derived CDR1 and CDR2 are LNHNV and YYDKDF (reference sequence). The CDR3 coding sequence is TGTGCCACCAGCAGAGAAAAGGGGCTAGCGGGAGATCTGACCGGGGAGCTGTTTTTT. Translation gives CATSREKGLAGDLTGELFF.

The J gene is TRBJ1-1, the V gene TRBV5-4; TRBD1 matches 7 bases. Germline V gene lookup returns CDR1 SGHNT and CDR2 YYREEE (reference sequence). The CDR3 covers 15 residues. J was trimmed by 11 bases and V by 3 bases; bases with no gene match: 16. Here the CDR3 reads CASSSSITGDGRAFF. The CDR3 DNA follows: TGTGCCAGCAGCTCAAGCATCACAGGGGATGGAAGGGCTTTCTTT.

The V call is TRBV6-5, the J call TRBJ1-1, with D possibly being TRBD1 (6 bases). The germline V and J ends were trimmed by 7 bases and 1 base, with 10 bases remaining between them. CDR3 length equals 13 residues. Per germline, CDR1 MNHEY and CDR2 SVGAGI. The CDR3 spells CASTTGRNTEAFF. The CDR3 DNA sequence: TGTGCCAGCACAACAGGGAGGAACACTGAAGCTTTCTTT.

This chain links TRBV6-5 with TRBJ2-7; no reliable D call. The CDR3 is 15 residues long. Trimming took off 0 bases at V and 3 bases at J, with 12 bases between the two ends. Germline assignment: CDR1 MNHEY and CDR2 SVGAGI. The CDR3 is CASSYSHGGRYEQYF. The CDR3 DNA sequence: TGTGCCAGCAGTTACTCGCATGGTGGGCGCTACGAGCAGTACTTC.

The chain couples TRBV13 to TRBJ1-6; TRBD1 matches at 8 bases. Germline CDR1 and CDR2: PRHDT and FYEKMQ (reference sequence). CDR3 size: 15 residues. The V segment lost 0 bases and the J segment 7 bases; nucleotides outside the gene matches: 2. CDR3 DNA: TGTGCCAGCAGCTTAGGGGACAGGGAGAATTCACCCCTCCACTTT. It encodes CASSLGDRENSPLHF. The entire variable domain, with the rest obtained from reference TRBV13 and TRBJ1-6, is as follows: AAGVIQSPRHLIKEKRETATLKCYPIPRHDTVYWYQQGPGQDPQFLISFYEKMQSDKGSIPDRFSAQQFSDYHSELNMSSLELGDSALYFCASSLGDRENSPLHFGNGTRLTVT.